This is a list of T cell receptor beta chains from one sample in a study of shared clonotypes between healthy human individuals. This table comes from immunoSEQ multiplex PCR, and its TCRdb copy is limited to in-frame clones, with some not included. The table records about 870,000 clones, about 91% of them present only once. The sample was naive CD8+ T cells sorted from blood. The source of these receptors is a man aged 25-45 years in good health. Each CDR3 is given without its conserved first and last residue. Fields, in order: CDR3 length, V gene, J gene, CDR3 protein.

12	TRBV5-1	TRBJ2-1	ASSKDRGYDEQF
11	TRBV5-4	TRBJ1-1	ASSLVSNTEAF
9	TRBV21-1	TRBJ2-1	ASRRDCEQF
7	TRBV6-4	TRBJ2-7	ARAGQVR
15	TRBV5-1	TRBJ1-4	ASSLGQGVSPNEKLF
17	TRBV4-3	TRBJ2-5	ASSQDLGTSGMFWETQY
14	TRBV6-8	TRBJ2-1	ASSYSPSGRFNEQF
15	TRBV27	TRBJ2-7	ASSSLQTGGLSYEQY
12	TRBV28	TRBJ2-7	ASSPLPGRNEQY
11	TRBV2	TRBJ2-5	ASSGSGVETQY
10	TRBV10-3	TRBJ2-7	AISETSHEQY
12	TRBV10-3	TRBJ2-7	AINNGGLQNEQY
13	TRBV18	TRBJ2-7	ASSPKGSTLGEQY
13	TRBV7-9	TRBJ1-1	ASSLGQGRDTEAF
14	TRBV7-9	TRBJ2-5	ASSWVLAGGEETQY
12	TRBV27	TRBJ2-1	ASSPELAYNEQF
13	TRBV7-2	TRBJ2-2	ASSLYSWGTGELF
13	TRBV4-3	TRBJ2-7	ASSLLMGDSYEQY
12	TRBV6-5	TRBJ2-2	ASSYSKSTGELF
16	TRBV7-9	TRBJ2-7	ASSPLGLAGAYGYEQY
12	TRBV7-9	TRBJ2-5	ASSRLGVQETQY